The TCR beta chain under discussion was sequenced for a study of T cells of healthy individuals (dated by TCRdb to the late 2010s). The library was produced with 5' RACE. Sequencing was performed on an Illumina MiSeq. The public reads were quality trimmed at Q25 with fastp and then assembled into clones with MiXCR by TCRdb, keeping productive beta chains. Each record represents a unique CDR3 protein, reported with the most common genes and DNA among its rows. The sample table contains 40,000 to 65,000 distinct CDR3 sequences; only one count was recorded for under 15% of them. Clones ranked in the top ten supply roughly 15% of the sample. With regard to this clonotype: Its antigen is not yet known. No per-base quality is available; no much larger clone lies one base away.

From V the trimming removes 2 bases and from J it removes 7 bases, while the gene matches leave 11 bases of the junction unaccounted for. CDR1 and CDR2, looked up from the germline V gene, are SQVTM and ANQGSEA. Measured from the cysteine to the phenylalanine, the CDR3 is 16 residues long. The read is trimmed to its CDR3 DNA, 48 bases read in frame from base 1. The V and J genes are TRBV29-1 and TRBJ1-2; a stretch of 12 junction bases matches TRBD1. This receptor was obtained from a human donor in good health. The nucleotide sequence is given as TGCAGCGTTGAACTTCGGGACAGGGGGCGCGGTTTTGGCTACACCTTC. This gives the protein CSVELRDRGRGFGYTF.